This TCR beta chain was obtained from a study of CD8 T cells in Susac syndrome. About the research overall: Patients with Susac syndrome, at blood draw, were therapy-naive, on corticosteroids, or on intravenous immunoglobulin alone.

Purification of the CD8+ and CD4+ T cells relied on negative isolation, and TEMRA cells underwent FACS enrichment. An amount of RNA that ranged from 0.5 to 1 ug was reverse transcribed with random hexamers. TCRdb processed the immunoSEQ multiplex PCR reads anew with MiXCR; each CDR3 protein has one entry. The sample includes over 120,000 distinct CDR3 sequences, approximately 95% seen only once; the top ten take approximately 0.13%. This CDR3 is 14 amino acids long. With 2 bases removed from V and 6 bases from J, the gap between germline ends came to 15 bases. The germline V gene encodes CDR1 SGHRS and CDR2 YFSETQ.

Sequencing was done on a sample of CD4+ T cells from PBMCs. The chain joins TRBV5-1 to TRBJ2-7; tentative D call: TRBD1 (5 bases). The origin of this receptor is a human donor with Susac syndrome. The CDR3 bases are TGCGCCAGCAGCTTAGGACAACCCCGAGGCGAGCAGTACTTC. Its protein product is CASSLGQPRGEQYF.